This passage covers 22 T cell receptor beta chains from one sample sequenced in a study of blood T cell repertoires in COVID-19. TCRdb's table, derived via immunoSEQ multiplex PCR, lists solely in-frame clones and lacks some. The data hold about 360,000 clones, with 75% to 90% observed a single time. The specimen was peripheral blood. Source of these receptors: a woman aged 55-75 years with COVID-19, enrolled during active disease.

The genes are TRBV10-1 and TRBJ1-2, with D unclear. CDR3 length equals 13 residues. Trimming cost V 6 bases and J 1 base, with 9 bases left between them. The germline gives CDR1 WNHNN, CDR2 SYGVQD (reference sequence). The CDR3 reads CASSPGFNYGYTF. DNA for the CDR3: TGCGCCAGCAGCCCGGGTTTTAACTATGGCTACACCTTC.

DNA of the CDR3: TGTGCCAGCAAGGATGACAGGGGCTCGCCCGAGCAGTACTTC. This gives the protein CASKDDRGSPEQYF. V is TRBV25-1 and J is TRBJ2-7; 8 positions match TRBD1. After removal of 7 bases from V and 6 bases from J, the junction contained 11 bases not matched to a gene. The germline CDR1 and CDR2 sequences are MGHDK and SYGVNS. CDR3 length: 14 amino acids.

The rearrangement joins TRBV11-2 to TRBJ2-1, with 7 bases lining up with TRBD2. Per the germline V gene, CDR1 is SGHAT and CDR2 is FQNNGV. The CDR3 contains 16 residues. Trimming at V came to 3 bases and at J to 5 bases, leaving 10 bases not matched to a gene. CDR3 residues: CASSFSSGGGHNEQFF. The CDR3 bases are TGTGCCAGCAGCTTTTCGTCGGGGGGTGGCCACAATGAGCAGTTCTTC.

The chain joins TRBV5-1 to TRBJ1-2, with TRBD1 identical over 9 bases. The V gene's germline CDR1 is SGHRS and CDR2 YFSETQ. Losses at the gene ends were 3 bases for V and 5 bases for J; bases not matched to a gene: 8. The CDR3 consists of 15 residues. The CDR3 DNA reads as TGCGCCAGCAGCTCCTCTGGGACAGGGAGTTATGGCTACACCTTC. Its translation is CASSSSGTGSYGYTF.

The chain combines TRBV4-3 with TRBJ1-4, with 7 bases that match TRBD1. The CDR3 runs 15 residues. Germline V lookup: CDR1 LGHNA, CDR2 YSLEER. The J segment lost 7 bases and the V segment lost 1 base, leaving 6 bases of the junction unmatched. The CDR3 loop reads CASSQGTGVREKLFF. The DNA for the CDR3 is TGCGCCAGCAGCCAAGGTACAGGGGTACGTGAAAAACTGTTTTTT.

There are a few counts of this clone. The rearrangement uses TRBV18 and TRBJ1-5, with TRBD1 as a possible D gene (6 bases). The V and J ends lost 6 bases and 5 bases respectively, with 20 bases between them. Germline CDR1 is KGHSH and CDR2 is LQKENI. This CDR3 has 16 amino acids. Here the CDR3 DNA reads TGTGCCAGCTCCCGCAAAACACAGGGTTCCGATCAGCCCCAGCATTTT. Amino acids: CASSRKTQGSDQPQHF. The full variable domain, rest sourced from reference TRBV18 and TRBJ1-5, is NAGVMQNPRHLVRRRGQEARLRCSPMKGHSHVYWYRQLPEEGLKFMVYLQKENIIDESGMPKERFSAEFPKEGPSILRIQQVVRGDSAAYFCASSRKTQGSDQPQHFGDGTRLSIL.

This chain links TRBV5-4 with TRBJ1-1, with TRBD1 matching 8 bases. The CDR3 totals 15 residues. Germline-derived CDR1 and CDR2 are SGHNT and YYREEE (reference sequence). With V trimmed by 3 bases and J by 4 bases, 8 bases remained unmatched. This CDR3 is CASSSRQGAGTEAFF. In DNA, the CDR3 is TGTGCCAGCAGCTCCCGTCAGGGGGCAGGCACTGAAGCTTTCTTT. Complete variable domain (other parts from reference TRBV5-4 and TRBJ1-1): ETGVTQSPTHLIKTRGQQVTLRCSSQSGHNTVSWYQQALGQGPQFIFQYYREEENGRGNFPPRFSGLQFPNYSSELNVNALELDDSALYLCASSSRQGAGTEAFFGQGTRLTVV.

The chain combines TRBV4-1 with TRBJ2-1; 7 nucleotides agree with TRBD2. Germline V gene data show CDR1 as MGHRA and CDR2 as YSYEKL. J gave up 1 base and V 1 base, and 4 bases lay outside the gene matches. The CDR3 contains 16 residues. The CDR3 region has the DNA TGCGCCAGCAGCCAAGTGGGAGCGGGATCCTACAATGAGCAGTTCTTC. Translating gives CASSQVGAGSYNEQFF.

V and J are TRBV27 and TRBJ1-1; a weak D match, TRBD1 (6 bases). The CDR3 runs 16 residues. Trimming shortened V by 3 bases and J by 3 bases, and 17 bases separated the two germline ends. CDR1 MNHEY and CDR2 SMNVEV come from the germline V gene (reference sequence). CDR3 bases: TGTGCCAGCAGTTTCGGCGACAGGCGGAGGTACACTGAAGCTTTCTTT. This encodes CASSFGDRRRYTEAFF.

V usage is TRBV27 and J usage is TRBJ2-1, with 10 bases fitting TRBD1. The germline CDR1 and CDR2 sequences are MNHEY and SMNVEV (reference sequence). The CDR3 is 15 residues long. Losses at the gene ends were 8 bases for V and 5 bases for J; bases not matched to a gene: 9. CDR3 nucleotide sequence: TGTGCCAGCCGCGTCCGGGACAGGGGCAACAATGAGCAGTTCTTC. It translates to CASRVRDRGNNEQFF.

The V call is TRBV6-5, the J call TRBJ2-7; D perhaps matches TRBD2 (6 bases). CDR3 length equals 12 residues. Trimming took off 8 bases at V and 3 bases at J, with 11 bases between the two ends. The germline CDR1 and CDR2 sequences are MNHEY and SVGAGI. CDR3 region: CASGDSFYEQYF. CDR3 in DNA: TGTGCCAGCGGGGACTCCTTCTACGAGCAGTACTTC.

This clone was found once. V gene TRBV7-2 combines with J gene TRBJ2-1; the D gene is possibly TRBD1 (5 bases). The CDR3 sequence is 16 residues long. The V and J ends lost 3 bases and 2 bases respectively, with 14 bases between them. Germline-derived CDR1 and CDR2 are SGHTA and FQGNSA. The CDR3 region is CASSFLDTNPYNEQFF. CDR3 sequence (DNA): TGTGCCAGCAGCTTCCTGGACACCAACCCCTACAATGAGCAGTTCTTC.

CDR3 region: CASSMLSNTGPALDPSGNTIYF. CDR3 sequence (DNA): TGCGCCAGCAGTATGCTTTCTAATACAGGACCAGCACTGGACCCCTCTGGAAACACCATATATTTT. The genes are TRBV23-1 and TRBJ1-3; D is possibly TRBD1 (5 bases). TRBV23-1 is placed among ORFs of uncertain function. V was pared by 5 bases and J by 0 bases, with 32 bases between. The CDR3 runs 22 residues.

CDR3 sequence (DNA): TGTGCCAGCAGCCGTCCCGGGACTAGCGGCCCCTACGAGCAGTACTTC. It translates to CASSRPGTSGPYEQYF. This sequence joins TRBV3-1 (or the pseudogene TRBV3-2) and TRBJ2-7; 11 positions agree with TRBD2. Germline CDR1 reads LGHDT; CDR2 reads YNNKEL (reference sequence). Unmatched junction bases numbered 7, after V lost 4 bases and J lost 2 bases. The CDR3 length is 16 residues.

The V gene is TRBV5-4, the J gene TRBJ2-7; 8 bases are shared with TRBD1. V trimming: 3 bases; J trimming: 2 bases; junction bases outside the gene matches: 10. The CDR3 contains 16 residues. The germline V gene encodes CDR1 SGHNT and CDR2 YYREEE (reference sequence). In nucleotides, the CDR3 is TGTGCCAGCAGCTCCCAATCCGGGACAGGAACCTACGAGCAGTACTTC. Translated: CASSSQSGTGTYEQYF.

A single count supports this clone. This chain links TRBV9 with TRBJ1-1; no clear D. Germline V gene data show CDR1 as SGDLS and CDR2 as YYNGEE. V was pared by 0 bases and J by 2 bases, with 11 bases between. The CDR3 loop spans 15 amino acids. The CDR3 region is CASSVVPEQNTEAFF. CDR3 bases: TGTGCCAGCAGCGTAGTCCCAGAACAAAACACTGAAGCTTTCTTT.

This chain links TRBV10-3 with TRBJ2-1, with TRBD2 matching over 13 bases. This CDR3 spans 15 amino acids. The V gene's germline CDR1 is ENHRY and CDR2 SYGVKD. After removal of 7 bases from V and 7 bases from J, the junction contained 7 bases not matched to a gene. The CDR3: CAIKLGTSGENEQFF. CDR3 coding DNA: TGTGCCATCAAGCTAGGGACTAGCGGGGAGAATGAGCAGTTCTTC.

The table lists this clone with a count of one. The V call is TRBV13, the J call TRBJ2-3; 11 bases are a match to TRBD2. CDR3 size: 17 residues. Germline trimming cut 5 bases from V and 4 bases from J; bases unmatched to any gene: 11. Germline loops: CDR1 PRHDT, CDR2 FYEKMQ (reference sequence). CDR3: CASSRRISGGAPDTQYF. In nucleotides, the CDR3 is TGTGCCAGCAGCCGGCGAATTAGCGGGGGGGCCCCAGATACGCAGTATTTT.

The chain carries TRBV7-6 and TRBJ1-1; possible D gene TRBD1, 6 bases. Germline CDR1 SGHVS, CDR2 FNYEAQ. This CDR3 region has 16 residues. With 1 base removed from V and 1 base from J, the gap between germline ends came to 13 bases. CDR3 nucleotide sequence: TGTGCCAGCAGCTTAGGGGGCGACAGGCCGAACACTGAAGCTTTCTTT. Protein product: CASSLGGDRPNTEAFF.

The rearrangement uses TRBV25-1 and TRBJ2-6; TRBD1 matches 11 bases. The length of the CDR3 is 15 residues. Germline CDR1 reads MGHDK; CDR2 reads SYGVNS. V lost 5 bases, J lost 12 bases, and 9 bases stayed unmatched. CDR3 amino acids: CASSQTKGQGGVLTF. As DNA, the CDR3 is TGTGCCAGCAGTCAGACTAAGGGACAGGGGGGCGTCCTGACTTTC.

The V call is TRBV9, the J call TRBJ2-2; unclear D gene. V dropped 4 bases and J dropped 1 base, with 8 bases sitting between them. The length of the CDR3 is 14 residues. Germline V gene data show CDR1 as SGDLS and CDR2 as YYNGEE. This CDR3 reads CASSSIGNTGELFF. As DNA, the CDR3 is TGTGCCAGCAGCTCGATCGGGAACACCGGGGAGCTGTTTTTT.

V usage is TRBV25-1 and J usage is TRBJ2-3; 8 nucleotides line up with TRBD1. This CDR3 region has 15 residues. After removal of 4 bases from V and 2 bases from J, the junction contained 5 bases not matched to a gene. The germline gives CDR1 MGHDK, CDR2 SYGVNS. CDR3 amino acids: CASSGGQDYTDTQYF. CDR3 bases: TGTGCCAGCAGTGGGGGACAGGATTACACAGATACGCAGTATTTT.